Listed below are T cell receptor beta chains from one sample, sequenced in a study of cytomegalovirus exposure and HLA in healthy donors. Data came from immunoSEQ multiplex PCR; TCRdb stores just in-frame clones and leaves some out. The table has 180,000 or so clones, roughly 73% seen once; the top ten hold about 8%. Sequencing was performed on PBMCs. These receptors all stem from a woman aged 40 to 50 in good health and CMV-seropositive. Each CDR3 is given with its conserved first and last residue. The D gene is left open where the match is weak. Part of the rows lack a size; the others show once, few, many or a class for expanded clones.

j_gene: TRBJ1-2
v_gene: TRBV7-2
d_gene: .
abundance: .
CDR3nt: TGTGCCAGCAGCCTTGACAGGACCTATGGCTACACCTTC
CDR3aa: CASSLDRTYGYTF

j_gene: TRBJ1-5
v_gene: TRBV2
d_gene: .
abundance: .
CDR3nt: TGTGCCAGCAGTGAGGGGGCAGGGTGGTCGCCCCAGCATTTT
CDR3aa: CASSEGAGWSPQHF

j_gene: TRBJ2-6
v_gene: TRBV4-2
d_gene: .
abundance: .
CDR3nt: TGTGCCAGCAGCCAAGAGGGGGACAACTCTGGGGCCAACGTCCTGACTTTC
CDR3aa: CASSQEGDNSGANVLTF

j_gene: TRBJ2-5
v_gene: TRBV5-1
d_gene: TRBD2
abundance: .
CDR3nt: TGCGCCAGCAGCCTAGTCGGACTAGCGGGAGGGGAGACCCAGTACTTC
CDR3aa: CASSLVGLAGGETQYF

j_gene: TRBJ1-5
v_gene: TRBV7-6
d_gene: .
abundance: .
CDR3nt: TGTGCCAGCAGCTTAGCCGGGGGATGGGGTCAGCCCCAGCATTTT
CDR3aa: CASSLAGGWGQPQHF

j_gene: TRBJ2-7
v_gene: TRBV28
d_gene: TRBD1
abundance: once
CDR3nt: TGTGCCAGCAGTTTAAGACAGGGCCCTTACGAGCAGTACTTC
CDR3aa: CASSLRQGPYEQYF

j_gene: TRBJ2-5
v_gene: TRBV27
d_gene: .
abundance: .
CDR3nt: TGTGCCAGCAGTTTCAGGGGCGTCCCCTACCAAGAGACCCAGTACTTC
CDR3aa: CASSFRGVPYQETQYF

j_gene: TRBJ1-4
v_gene: TRBV5-6
d_gene: .
abundance: .
CDR3nt: TGTGCCAGCAGCGGGGAGGCGGGGAGGAATGAAAAACTGTTTTTT
CDR3aa: CASSGEAGRNEKLFF

j_gene: TRBJ2-5
v_gene: TRBV7-6
d_gene: .
abundance: .
CDR3nt: TGTGCCAGCAGCTTGGCGGGTTCCCAAGAGACCCAGTACTTC
CDR3aa: CASSLAGSQETQYF

j_gene: TRBJ2-7
v_gene: TRBV5-6
d_gene: .
abundance: .
CDR3nt: TGTGCCAGCAGCTCCTCCTCCTACGAGCAGTACTTC
CDR3aa: CASSSSSYEQYF

j_gene: TRBJ2-7
v_gene: TRBV7-2
d_gene: .
abundance: .
CDR3nt: TGTGCCAGCAGCCGGGGGTCGGGGGAGCAGTACTTC
CDR3aa: CASSRGSGEQYF

j_gene: TRBJ2-6
v_gene: TRBV19
d_gene: TRBD1
abundance: .
CDR3nt: TGTGCCAGTACAGGGACAGGGGGCAACTCTGGGGCCAACGTCCTGACTTTC
CDR3aa: CASTGTGGNSGANVLTF

j_gene: TRBJ1-4
v_gene: TRBV5-4
d_gene: TRBD1
abundance: .
CDR3nt: TGTGCCAGCAGCTTGGAAGGGGGCGGGGAAAAACTGTTTTTT
CDR3aa: CASSLEGGGEKLFF

j_gene: TRBJ1-2
v_gene: TRBV18
d_gene: .
abundance: .
CDR3nt: TGTGCCAGCTCACCAACACACCAAAACTATGGCTACACCTTC
CDR3aa: CASSPTHQNYGYTF

j_gene: TRBJ1-5
v_gene: TRBV18
d_gene: TRBD1
abundance: .
CDR3nt: TGTGCCAGCGCCGGGACAGGGGCCGATCAGCCCCAGCATTTT
CDR3aa: CASAGTGADQPQHF

j_gene: TRBJ2-7
v_gene: TRBV6-5
d_gene: .
abundance: .
CDR3nt: TGTGCCAGCAGTTTGCGGGACTACGAGCAGTACTTC
CDR3aa: CASSLRDYEQYF

j_gene: TRBJ1-2
v_gene: TRBV6-5
d_gene: .
abundance: once
CDR3nt: TGTGCCAGCAGACATGGACAAACGGATGGCTACACCTTC
CDR3aa: CASRHGQTDGYTF

j_gene: TRBJ2-7
v_gene: TRBV6-5
d_gene: TRBD1
abundance: .
CDR3nt: TGTGCCAGCAGTAGATACGGGACAGGGAAATACGAGCAGTACTTC
CDR3aa: CASSRYGTGKYEQYF

j_gene: TRBJ2-5
v_gene: TRBV2
d_gene: .
abundance: .
CDR3nt: TGTGCCAGCGGACAGGAGGGAGAGACCCAGTACTTC
CDR3aa: CASGQEGETQYF

j_gene: TRBJ2-1
v_gene: TRBV7-2
d_gene: .
abundance: once
CDR3nt: TGTGCCAGCAGCCACCGAGGCTACAGGAGCAATGAGCAGTTCTTC
CDR3aa: CASSHRGYRSNEQFF

j_gene: TRBJ2-7
v_gene: TRBV5-1
d_gene: .
abundance: .
CDR3nt: TGCGCCAGCAGCTTAAACAGCAGATCAAACTCCTACGAGCAGTACTTC
CDR3aa: CASSLNSRSNSYEQYF

j_gene: TRBJ2-5
v_gene: TRBV5-1
d_gene: TRBD2
abundance: .
CDR3nt: TGCGCCAGCAGCCCACCTAGCGGGAGGACGGGAGAGACCCAGTACTTC
CDR3aa: CASSPPSGRTGETQYF

j_gene: TRBJ2-1
v_gene: TRBV28
d_gene: TRBD2
abundance: .
CDR3nt: TGTGCCAGCAGTTTATGGGGACTAGCGGAGGGTGGCAATGAGCAGTTCTTC
CDR3aa: CASSLWGLAEGGNEQFF

j_gene: TRBJ2-7
v_gene: TRBV7-8
d_gene: .
abundance: few
CDR3nt: TGTGCCAGCAAACCGGCAGGGTCAGCAGAGCAGTACTTC
CDR3aa: CASKPAGSAEQYF

j_gene: TRBJ2-3
v_gene: TRBV4-3
d_gene: .
abundance: few
CDR3nt: TGCGCCAGCGCGGGGCTAGCTTACACAGATACGCAGTATTTT
CDR3aa: CASAGLAYTDTQYF

j_gene: TRBJ1-3
v_gene: TRBV9
d_gene: .
abundance: .
CDR3nt: TGTGCCAGCAGCGTAGGAGACAGTTCCGCTGGAAACACCATATATTTT
CDR3aa: CASSVGDSSAGNTIYF

j_gene: TRBJ1-2
v_gene: TRBV19
d_gene: TRBD1
abundance: once
CDR3nt: TGTGCCAGTCTGACAGGGTCCTATGGCTACACCTTC
CDR3aa: CASLTGSYGYTF

j_gene: TRBJ2-1
v_gene: TRBV7-3
d_gene: TRBD2
abundance: .
CDR3nt: TGTGCCAGCAGCTCCCAAACCCTAGCGGGAGTTTCGAATGAGCAGTTCTTC
CDR3aa: CASSSQTLAGVSNEQFF